The 6 T cell receptor beta chains reported below all come from one sample, sequenced in a study of cytomegalovirus exposure and HLA in healthy donors. PCR used 60 Vbeta primers and 13 Jbeta primers. Libraries were prepared by immunoSEQ multiplex PCR; TCRdb keeps only in-frame clonotypes and omits some of them. The repertoire includes around 150,000 clones, roughly 74% of them detected once, and over 9% sits in the top ten. The sequencing input was PBMCs. All receptors come from a man aged 18 to 29 in good health and CMV-seropositive.

Written as DNA, the CDR3 is TGTGCCTGGAGTGTTGGTCTAGCGGGAGGGGTCGCCCAGTACTTC. It specifies CAWSVGLAGGVAQYF. This chain links TRBV30 with TRBJ2-5, with 12 bases lining up with TRBD2. The trim removed 0 bases at V and 9 bases at J, leaving 8 bases unmatched. The CDR3 extends over 15 amino acids. Germline assignment: CDR1 GTSNPN and CDR2 SVGIG (reference sequence).

The chain couples TRBV7-9 to TRBJ2-3; a weak D match, TRBD1 (5 bases). Trimming took 1 base from V and 2 from J, leaving 13 bases between them. The germline V gene encodes CDR1 SEHNR and CDR2 FQNEAQ (reference sequence). The CDR3 has 16 amino acids. The DNA for the CDR3 is TGTGCCAGCAGCTTAGTCGAACAGGTTCTCACAGATACGCAGTATTTT. Translating gives CASSLVEQVLTDTQYF.

The chain combines TRBV7-9 with TRBJ2-5, with D hard to call. V lost 3 bases and J lost 5, with 7 bases in between. The germline V gene has CDR1 SEHNR and CDR2 FQNEAQ (reference sequence). The CDR3 totals 12 residues. CDR3 nucleotide sequence: TGTGCCAGCAGCTTTCCCGTTGAGACCCAGTACTTC. Protein product: CASSFPVETQYF.

This chain links TRBV2 with TRBJ1-5; TRBD1 aligns across 12 bases. V was clipped by 8 bases and J by 5 bases; unmatched bases: 10. This CDR3 comprises 16 residues. The germline CDR1 and CDR2 sequences are SNHLY and FYNNEI. CDR3 sequence: CASGGQGAGGHQPQHF. The CDR3 DNA reads as TGTGCCAGCGGGGGACAGGGGGCTGGGGGGCATCAGCCCCAGCATTTT.

The CDR3 coding sequence is TGTGCCAGTAGTGACCGACAGGGTTTCTCCTACAATGAGCAGTTCTTC. Translated: CASSDRQGFSYNEQFF. V usage is TRBV19 and J usage is TRBJ2-1, with 7 nucleotides matching TRBD1. The CDR3 is 16 amino acids. The V segment lost 5 bases and the J segment 0 bases; nucleotides outside the gene matches: 7. Germline assignment: CDR1 LNHDA and CDR2 SQIVND (reference sequence).

The V call is TRBV5-8, the J call TRBJ2-5; D perhaps matches TRBD2 (7 bases). From germline, CDR1 is SGHTS and CDR2 YDEGEE. The CDR3 is 15 amino acids. The V end lost 3 bases, the J end lost 1 base, and 13 bases lay between the germline ends. The CDR3 DNA sequence: TGTGCCAGCAGCTGGGGGGGCAGCACCCAAGAGACCCAGTACTTC. Translation: CASSWGGSTQETQYF.